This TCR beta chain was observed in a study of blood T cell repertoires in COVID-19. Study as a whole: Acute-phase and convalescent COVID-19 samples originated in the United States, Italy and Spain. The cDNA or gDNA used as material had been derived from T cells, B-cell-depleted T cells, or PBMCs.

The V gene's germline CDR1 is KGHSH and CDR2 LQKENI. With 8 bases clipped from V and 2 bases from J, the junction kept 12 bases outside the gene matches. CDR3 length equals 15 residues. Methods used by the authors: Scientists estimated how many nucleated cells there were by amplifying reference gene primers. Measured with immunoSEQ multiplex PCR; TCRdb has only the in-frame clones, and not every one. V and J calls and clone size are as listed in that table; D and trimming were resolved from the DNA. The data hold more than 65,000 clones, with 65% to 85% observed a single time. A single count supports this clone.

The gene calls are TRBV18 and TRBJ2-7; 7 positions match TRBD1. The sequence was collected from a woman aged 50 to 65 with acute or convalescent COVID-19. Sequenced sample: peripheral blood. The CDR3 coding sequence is TGTGCCAGCGCAGATGGCAAGGGACAGACCTACGAGCAGTACTTC. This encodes CASADGKGQTYEQYF.